The source of this T cell receptor (beta chain) is a study of blood T cells in healthy people across ages. Combining a sample-barcoded 5' primer with a J-beta primer mix, a second PCR ran for about 7 to 11 cycles. TCRdb reanalysed the 5' RACE reads using MiXCR and keeps one entry per CDR3 protein. This table has about 1 million distinct CDR3 sequences, 25% appearing once. V lost 1 base, J lost 6 bases, and 8 bases stayed unmatched. There are 16 residues in the CDR3. Germline CDR1 is MDHEN and CDR2 is SYDVKM. These records were also assigned to another study, of T cells of mothers and their children. This second report adds: Similar effects of thymic selection on TCR recombination output were recorded in related and unrelated pairs. Related mother and child pairs showed slightly greater overlap (not significant) than unrelated pairs did.

The sequencing input was blood. This sequence joins TRBV28 and TRBJ2-7; TRBD2 aligns across 11 bases. The sequence derives from a girl aged 2 to 9 in good health. CDR3 residues: CASSLFTSGRAREQYF. The CDR3, as DNA: TGTGCCAGCAGTTTATTTACTAGCGGGAGAGCCCGCGAGCAGTACTTC.